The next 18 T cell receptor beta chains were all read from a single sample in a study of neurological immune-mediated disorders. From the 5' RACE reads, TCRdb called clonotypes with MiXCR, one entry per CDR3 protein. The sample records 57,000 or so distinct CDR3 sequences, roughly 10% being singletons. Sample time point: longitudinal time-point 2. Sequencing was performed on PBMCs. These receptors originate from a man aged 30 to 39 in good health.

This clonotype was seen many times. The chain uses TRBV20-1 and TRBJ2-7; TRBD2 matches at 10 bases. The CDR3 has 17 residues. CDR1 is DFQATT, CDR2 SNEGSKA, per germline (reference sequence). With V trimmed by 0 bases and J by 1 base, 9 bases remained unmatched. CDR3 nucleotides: TGCAGTGCTAGAGAATCTAGCGGGAGCTGGGTGTCCTACGAGCAGTACTTC. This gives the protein CSARESSGSWVSYEQYF.

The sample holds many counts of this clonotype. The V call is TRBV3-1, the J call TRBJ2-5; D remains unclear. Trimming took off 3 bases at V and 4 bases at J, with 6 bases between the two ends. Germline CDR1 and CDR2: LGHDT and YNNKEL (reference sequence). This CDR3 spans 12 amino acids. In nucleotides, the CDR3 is TGTGCCAGCAGCCATTTGGGAGAGACCCAGTACTTC. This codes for CASSHLGETQYF.

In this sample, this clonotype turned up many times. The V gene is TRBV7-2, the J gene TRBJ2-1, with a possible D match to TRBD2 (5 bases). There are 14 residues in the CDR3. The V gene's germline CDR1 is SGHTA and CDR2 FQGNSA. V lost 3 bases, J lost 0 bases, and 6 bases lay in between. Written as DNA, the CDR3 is TGTGCCAGCAGCTTTGGGAGCTCCTACAATGAGCAGTTCTTC. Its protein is CASSFGSSYNEQFF. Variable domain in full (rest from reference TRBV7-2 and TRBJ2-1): GAGVSQSPSNKVTEKGKDVELRCDPISGHTALYWYRQSLGQGLEFLIYFQGNSAPDKSGLPSDRFSAERTGGSVSTLTIQRTQQEDSAVYLCASSFGSSYNEQFFGPGTRLTVL.

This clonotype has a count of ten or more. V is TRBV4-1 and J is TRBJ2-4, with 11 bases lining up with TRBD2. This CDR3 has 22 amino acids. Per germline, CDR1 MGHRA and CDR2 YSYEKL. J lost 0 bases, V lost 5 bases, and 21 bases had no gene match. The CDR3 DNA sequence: TGCGCCAGCAGCTCGCATCTGGGCGAGCGACTAGCGGGACGATTAGCCAAAAACATTCAGTACTTC. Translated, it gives CASSSHLGERLAGRLAKNIQYF.

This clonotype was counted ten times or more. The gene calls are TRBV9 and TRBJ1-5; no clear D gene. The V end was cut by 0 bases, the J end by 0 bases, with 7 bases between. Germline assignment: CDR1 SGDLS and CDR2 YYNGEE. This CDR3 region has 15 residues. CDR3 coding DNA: TGTGCCAGCAGCGTAGACCCAAATAGCAATCAGCCCCAGCATTTT. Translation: CASSVDPNSNQPQHF.

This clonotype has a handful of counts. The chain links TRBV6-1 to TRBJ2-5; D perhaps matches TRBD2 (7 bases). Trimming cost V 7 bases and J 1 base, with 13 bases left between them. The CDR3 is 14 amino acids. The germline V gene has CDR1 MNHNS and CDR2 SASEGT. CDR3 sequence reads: CASNEGGAQETQYF. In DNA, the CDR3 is TGTGCCAGCAACGAGGGGGGGGCCCAAGAGACCCAGTACTTC.

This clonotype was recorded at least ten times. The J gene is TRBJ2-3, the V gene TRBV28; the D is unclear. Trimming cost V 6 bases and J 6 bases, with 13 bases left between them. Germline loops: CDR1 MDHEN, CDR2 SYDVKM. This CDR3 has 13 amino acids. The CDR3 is CASSPLFPDTQYF. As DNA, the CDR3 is TGTGCCAGCAGCCCTCTCTTCCCTGATACGCAGTATTTT. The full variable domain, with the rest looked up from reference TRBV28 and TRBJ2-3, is DVKVTQSSRYLVKRTGEKVFLECVQDMDHENMFWYRQDPGLGLRLIYFSYDVKMKEKGDIPEGYSVSREKKERFSLILESASTNQTSMYLCASSPLFPDTQYFGPGTRLTVL.

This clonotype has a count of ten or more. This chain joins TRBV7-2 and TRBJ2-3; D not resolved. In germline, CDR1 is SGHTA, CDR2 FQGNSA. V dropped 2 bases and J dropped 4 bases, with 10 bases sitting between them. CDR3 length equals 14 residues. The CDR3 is CASSLFRVADTQYF. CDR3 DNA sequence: TGTGCCAGCAGCTTATTTCGGGTCGCAGATACGCAGTATTTT.

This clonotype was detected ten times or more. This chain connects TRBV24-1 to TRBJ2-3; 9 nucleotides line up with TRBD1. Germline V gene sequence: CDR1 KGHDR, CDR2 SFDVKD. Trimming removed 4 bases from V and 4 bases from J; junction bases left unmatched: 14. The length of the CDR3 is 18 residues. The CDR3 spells CATSDPGRDREAPDTQYF. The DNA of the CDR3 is TGTGCCACCAGTGACCCCGGACGGGACAGGGAGGCTCCAGATACGCAGTATTTT.

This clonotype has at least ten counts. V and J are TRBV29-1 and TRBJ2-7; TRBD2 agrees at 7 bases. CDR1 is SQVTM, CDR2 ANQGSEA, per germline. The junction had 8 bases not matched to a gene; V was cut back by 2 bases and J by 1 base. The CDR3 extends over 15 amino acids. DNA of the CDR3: TGCAGCGTTGAAAAGGTCGGGAGGCCTTCCTACGAGCAGTACTTC. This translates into CSVEKVGRPSYEQYF.

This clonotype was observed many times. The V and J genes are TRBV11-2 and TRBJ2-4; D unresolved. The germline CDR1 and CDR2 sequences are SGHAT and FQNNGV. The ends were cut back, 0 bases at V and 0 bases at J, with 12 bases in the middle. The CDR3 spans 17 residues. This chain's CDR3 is CASSLDLRAAAKNIQYF. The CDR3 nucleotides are TGTGCCAGCAGCTTAGATCTCCGGGCGGCAGCCAAAAACATTCAGTACTTC.

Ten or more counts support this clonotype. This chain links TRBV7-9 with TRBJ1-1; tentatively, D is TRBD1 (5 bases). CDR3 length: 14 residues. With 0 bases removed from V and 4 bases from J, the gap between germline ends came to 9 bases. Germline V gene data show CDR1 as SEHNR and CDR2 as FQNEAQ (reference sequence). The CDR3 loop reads CASSLAWGGTEAFF. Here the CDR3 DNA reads TGTGCCAGCAGCTTAGCGTGGGGGGGCACTGAAGCTTTCTTT. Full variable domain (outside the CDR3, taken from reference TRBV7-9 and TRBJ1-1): DTGVSQNPRHKITKRGQNVTFRCDPISEHNRLYWYRQTLGQGPEFLTYFQNEAQLEKSRLLSDRFSAERPKGSFSTLEIQRTEQGDSAMYLCASSLAWGGTEAFFGQGTRLTVV.

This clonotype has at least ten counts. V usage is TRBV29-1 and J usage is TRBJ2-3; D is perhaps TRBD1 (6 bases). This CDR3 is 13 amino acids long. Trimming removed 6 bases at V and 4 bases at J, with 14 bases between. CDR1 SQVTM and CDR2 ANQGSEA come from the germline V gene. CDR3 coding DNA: TGCAGCGTGGGGGCAGGGGTTCCAGATACGCAGTATTTT. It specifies CSVGAGVPDTQYF.

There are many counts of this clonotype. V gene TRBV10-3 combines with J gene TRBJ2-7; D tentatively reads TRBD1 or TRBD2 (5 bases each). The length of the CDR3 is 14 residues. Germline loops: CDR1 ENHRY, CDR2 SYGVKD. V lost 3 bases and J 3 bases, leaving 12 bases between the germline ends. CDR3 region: CAISEHGTHYEQYF. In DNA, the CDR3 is TGTGCCATCAGTGAACACGGGACCCACTACGAGCAGTACTTC.

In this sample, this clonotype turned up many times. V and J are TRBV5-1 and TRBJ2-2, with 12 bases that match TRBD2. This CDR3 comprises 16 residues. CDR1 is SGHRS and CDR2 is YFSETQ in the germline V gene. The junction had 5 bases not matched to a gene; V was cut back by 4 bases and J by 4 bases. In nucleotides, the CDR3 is TGCGCCAGCAGCGTACCGGGACTAGCGGGCACCGGGGAGCTGTTTTTT. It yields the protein CASSVPGLAGTGELFF.

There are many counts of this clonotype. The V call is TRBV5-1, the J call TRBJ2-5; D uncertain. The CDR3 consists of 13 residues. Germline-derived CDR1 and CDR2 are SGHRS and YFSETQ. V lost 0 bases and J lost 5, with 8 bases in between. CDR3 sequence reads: CASSLARRETQYF. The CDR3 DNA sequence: TGCGCCAGCAGCTTGGCGAGACGGGAGACCCAGTACTTC.

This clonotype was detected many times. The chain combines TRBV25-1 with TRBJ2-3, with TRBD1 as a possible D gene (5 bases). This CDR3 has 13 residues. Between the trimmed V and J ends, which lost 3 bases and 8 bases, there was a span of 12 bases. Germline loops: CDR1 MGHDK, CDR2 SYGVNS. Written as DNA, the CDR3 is TGTGCCAGCAGTGACAGGGCTGACGGTACGCAGTATTTT. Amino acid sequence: CASSDRADGTQYF.

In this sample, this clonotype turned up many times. CDR3 region: CASSLDSGANYGYTF. The CDR3 DNA reads as TGTGCCAGCAGCTTAGACTCAGGAGCTAACTATGGCTACACCTTC. The genes are TRBV7-3 and TRBJ1-2; no clear D. The germline V gene encodes CDR1 SGHTA and CDR2 FQGTGA. The V and J ends lost 2 bases and 0 bases respectively, with 10 bases between them. The CDR3 runs 15 residues. The full variable domain, completed using reference TRBV7-3 and TRBJ1-2, is GAGVSQTPSNKVTEKGKYVELRCDPISGHTALYWYRQSLGQGPEFLIYFQGTGAADDSGLPNDRFFAVRPEGSVSTLKIQRTERGDSAVYLCASSLDSGANYGYTFGSGTRLTVV.